Sequencing of this TCR beta chain was carried out in a study of T cells after yellow fever vaccination. Whole-study results and caveats: Within FACS-sorted repertoires, abundant clonotypes contaminating from the bulk population could be present.

As for this clonotype: The antigen is unknown.

TCRdb re-called the 5' RACE reads with MiXCR, one entry per CDR3 protein. The sample lists a few hundred thousand distinct CDR3 sequences, about a sixth occurring once. The CDR3 length is 13 residues. Germline assignment: CDR1 SGHVS and CDR2 FQNEAQ. Trimming left V 3 bases short and J 10 bases short, with 13 bases between. The J gene is TRBJ2-1, the V gene TRBV7-8, with D unclear. The clonotype was recovered from a man aged 18 to 29 who received the YFV17D yellow fever vaccine. The material was PBMCs, obtained about 5 days after the first yellow fever vaccination. The CDR3 spells CASSFGYVGEQFF. In DNA, the CDR3 is TGTGCCAGCAGCTTCGGCTATGTTGGCGAGCAGTTCTTC.